This is a list of T cell receptor beta chains from one sample in a study of CD8 T cells in ankylosing spondylitis. TCRdb itself ran the 5' RACE reads through MiXCR, one entry per CDR3 protein. The sample holds some 150,000 distinct CDR3 sequences, around 42% seen once. Sequenced: synovial fluid, either unsorted or a sorted T cell fraction (not recorded which). These receptors came from a male donor with ankylosing spondylitis. Each CDR3 is given with its conserved first and last residue. Fields, in order: clone size, V gene, D gene, J gene, CDR3 protein, CDR3 DNA. The D gene is left open where the match is weak. Some rows have no size entry. The others give once, few or many, or a class for an expanded clone.

>few|TRBV2|TRBD2|TRBJ2-5
CAGGGLATNQETQYF
TGTGCCGGGGGGGGACTAGCGACCAACCAAGAGACCCAGTACTTC
>.|TRBV28|TRBD1|TRBJ2-7
CASSGQVHEQYF
TGTGCCAGCAGCGGACAGGTCCACGAGCAGTACTTC
>.|TRBV18|.|TRBJ2-2
CASSTSPNTGELFF
TGTGCCAGCTCAACCAGTCCGAACACCGGGGAGCTGTTTTTT
>few|TRBV4-2|.|TRBJ2-7
CASSQDGGSSYEQYF
TGTGCCAGCAGCCAAGACGGGGGATCGTCCTACGAGCAGTACTTC
>.|TRBV20-1|.|TRBJ2-3
CSARKPREGSPLRHTDTQYF
TGCAGTGCTAGAAAACCCCGCGAGGGTTCCCCCCTCCGACACACAGATACGCAGTATTTT
>many|TRBV9|TRBD2|TRBJ2-1
CASSARGSTYNEQFF
TGTGCCAGCAGCGCGCGGGGGTCCACCTACAATGAGCAGTTCTTC
>.|TRBV12-3/TRBV12-4|TRBD2|TRBJ2-5
CASSPRLAGEETQYF
TGTGCCAGCAGTCCCCGCCTGGCGGGAGAAGAGACCCAGTACTTC
>.|TRBV29-1|.|TRBJ2-5
CSVDGGQLQETQYF
TGCAGCGTTGACGGGGGACAGCTCCAAGAGACCCAGTACTTC
>few|TRBV20-1|.|TRBJ2-3
CSARGGQGLADTQYF
TGCAGTGCTAGAGGGGGACAGGGACTAGCAGATACGCAGTATTTT
>many|TRBV5-1|.|TRBJ1-2
CASSPWAGSNYGYTF
TGCGCCAGCAGCCCCTGGGCAGGGTCTAACTATGGCTACACCTTC
>many|TRBV6-2/TRBV6-3|TRBD2|TRBJ2-5
CASSSGEGHETQYF
TGTGCCAGCAGTTCGGGGGAGGGCCACGAGACCCAGTACTTC
>.|TRBV7-2|.|TRBJ1-1
CASSLRGGDTEAFF
TGTGCCAGCAGCTTAAGAGGGGGGGACACTGAAGCTTTCTTT
>.|TRBV27|.|TRBJ2-5
CASSLRGHNQETQYF
TGTGCCAGCAGTTTACGGGGACATAACCAAGAGACCCAGTACTTC
>.|TRBV20-1|TRBD1|TRBJ1-2
CSARGRDRGLGYTF
TGCAGTGCTAGAGGCCGGGACAGGGGGCTTGGCTACACCTTC
>many|TRBV9|TRBD2|TRBJ2-3
CASSGLAGPTDTQYF
TGTGCCAGCAGCGGTCTAGCGGGACCCACAGATACGCAGTATTTT
>few|TRBV10-3|.|TRBJ2-3
CAISEWVGGTDTQYF
TGTGCCATCAGTGAGTGGGTCGGGGGCACAGATACGCAGTATTTT
>.|TRBV6-2/TRBV6-3|TRBD2|TRBJ2-5
CASSYPPDRGAQYF
TGTGCCAGCAGTTACCCCCCGGACCGGGGGGCCCAGTACTTC
>.|TRBV18|.|TRBJ2-7
CASSLLPGLQIKQYF
TGTGCCAGCTCATTACTTCCGGGACTCCAGATAAAGCAGTACTTC
>.|TRBV5-1|TRBD2|TRBJ2-1
CASSKLAGGLYNEQFF
TGCGCCAGCAGCAAACTAGCGGGAGGGTTGTACAATGAGCAGTTCTTC
>.|TRBV20-1|.|TRBJ2-7
CSARDLDGTRVGEQYF
TGCAGTGCTAGAGATCTTGATGGGACAAGAGTCGGGGAGCAGTACTTC
>few|TRBV20-1|TRBD1|TRBJ2-7
CSFRGRGDYEQYF
TGCAGTTTCAGGGGGCGAGGGGACTACGAGCAGTACTTC
>.|TRBV7-9|.|TRBJ1-2
CASSLGADF
TGTGCCAGCAGCTTAGGGGCAGACTTC
>few|TRBV4-3|.|TRBJ2-3
CASSHYSTGSTDTQYF
TGCGCCAGCAGCCATTATTCGACTGGGAGCACAGATACGCAGTATTTT
>.|TRBV7-9|.|TRBJ1-6
CASSLLEEINSPLHF
TGTGCCAGCAGCTTATTAGAGGAGATTAATTCACCCCTCCACTTT
>few|TRBV6-6|.|TRBJ2-5
CASSWIQETQYF
TGTGCCAGCAGTTGGATACAAGAGACCCAGTACTTC
>few|TRBV5-1|.|TRBJ2-7
CASSLITGRTYEQYF
TGCGCCAGCAGCTTAATAACAGGGAGGACCTACGAGCAGTACTTC
>.|TRBV7-9|TRBD1|TRBJ2-5
CASRHTDRVEETQYF
TGTGCCAGCAGACACACCGACAGGGTCGAGGAGACCCAGTACTTC
>.|TRBV19|TRBD2|TRBJ2-1
CASSIGPCGSCEQFF
TGTGCCAGTAGTATAGGCCCTTGCGGGAGTTGTGAGCAGTTCTTC
>.|TRBV6-2/TRBV6-3|.|TRBJ2-1
CASSYPPPATYNEQFF
TGTGCCAGCAGTTACCCACCCCCTGCGACTTACAATGAGCAGTTCTTC
>few|TRBV19|.|TRBJ2-5
CASSGTPTRPTQYF
TGTGCCAGTAGTGGAACACCAACCCGCCCGACCCAGTACTTC
>few|TRBV2|TRBD1|TRBJ2-1
CASSGLATGNNEQFF
TGTGCCAGCAGTGGACTGGCGACAGGGAACAATGAGCAGTTCTTC
>.|TRBV7-9|.|TRBJ1-6
CASSLRRGAEDSPLHF
TGTGCCAGCAGCCTCCGAAGAGGGGCGGAGGATTCACCCCTCCACTTT
>.|TRBV4-3|.|TRBJ2-7
CASSHGAGQLNEQYF
TGCGCCAGCAGCCATGGGGCAGGACAGCTAAACGAGCAGTACTTC
>.|TRBV5-1|.|TRBJ2-3
CASSAGAEDTQYF
TGCGCCAGCAGCGCGGGGGCGGAAGATACGCAGTATTTT
>.|TRBV9|.|TRBJ2-3
CASSLGGAVSDTQYF
TGTGCCAGCAGTCTTGGGGGCGCGGTGTCAGATACGCAGTATTTT
>once|TRBV7-6|.|TRBJ2-2
CASSLGQAWSTGELFF
TGTGCCAGCAGCTTAGGACAGGCATGGAGCACCGGGGAGCTGTTTTTT
>once|TRBV28|.|TRBJ1-2
CASQPGGDYGYTF
TGTGCCAGCCAGCCCGGGGGGGACTATGGCTACACCTTC
>.|TRBV5-1|.|TRBJ2-7
CASSERHRDEQYF
TGCGCCAGCAGCGAACGCCACAGGGACGAGCAGTACTTC
>.|TRBV25-1|TRBD1|TRBJ1-1
CASSDWDREGNTEAFF
TGTGCCAGCAGTGATTGGGACAGGGAGGGGAACACTGAAGCTTTCTTT
>.|TRBV7-9|TRBD2|TRBJ2-7
CASSPGLAGSYEQYF
TGTGCCAGCAGCCCGGGACTAGCGGGGAGCTACGAGCAGTACTTC
>.|TRBV12-5|TRBD1|TRBJ2-3
CASGSYRGRTDTQYF
TGTGCTAGTGGTTCGTACAGGGGTCGCACAGATACGCAGTATTTT
>.|TRBV12-3/TRBV12-4|.|TRBJ2-1
CASSLGGGGVVNEQFF
TGTGCCAGCAGTTTAGGAGGGGGGGGAGTGGTGAATGAGCAGTTCTTC
>once|TRBV4-3|.|TRBJ2-7
CARRAQLQVQGEQYF
TGCGCCAGACGGGCCCAGCTCCAGGTCCAAGGGGAGCAGTACTTC
>few|TRBV28|.|TRBJ1-4
CASSSQNLARKLFF
TGTGCCAGCAGTTCGCAAAATCTAGCCAGAAAACTGTTTTTT
>medium-sized|TRBV6-2/TRBV6-3|TRBD2|TRBJ2-1
CASSYPASLLGTSGKDEQFF
TGTGCCAGCAGTTACCCCGCCTCTCTCCTTGGGACTAGCGGGAAAGATGAGCAGTTCTTC
>many|TRBV5-6|TRBD2|TRBJ2-1
CASSLATGLKNNEQFF
TGTGCCAGCAGCTTGGCAACGGGACTAAAAAACAATGAGCAGTTCTTC
>.|TRBV7-9|.|TRBJ1-4
CASSLAVTTTNEKLFF
TGTGCCAGCAGCTTAGCGGTCACCACAACTAATGAAAAACTGTTTTTT
>.|TRBV5-1|.|TRBJ2-1
CASSLAGQYNEQFF
TGCGCCAGCAGCTTGGCTGGCCAGTACAATGAGCAGTTCTTC
>few|TRBV3-1|.|TRBJ2-2
CASSQVDWLGELFF
TGTGCCAGCAGCCAAGTGGACTGGCTCGGGGAGCTGTTTTTT
>once|TRBV28|.|TRBJ1-1
CASSLTVRTEAFF
TGTGCCAGCAGTCTGACGGTCCGGACTGAAGCTTTCTTT
>many|TRBV7-9|.|TRBJ2-2
CASTPSPTGELFF
TGTGCCAGCACCCCCTCCCCCACCGGGGAGCTGTTTTTT
>.|TRBV7-2|.|TRBJ1-3
CASSSRNGKPGNTIYF
TGTGCCAGTTCTAGTCGGAACGGGAAGCCTGGAAACACCATATATTTT
>.|TRBV1|.|TRBJ1-1
CTSSARDSEAFF
TGCACCAGCAGCGCCCGGGACAGCGAAGCTTTCTTT
>.|TRBV7-6|.|TRBJ2-3
CASSLAPAILSSTDTQYF
TGTGCCAGCAGCTTAGCGCCTGCAATACTATCTAGCACAGATACGCAGTATTTT